A selection of T cell receptor beta chains follows, all from one sample in a study of human versus mouse CDR3 diversity and MHC coevolution. The assay was immunoSEQ multiplex PCR, and TCRdb's table has in-frame clones only and misses some. Of tens of thousands of clones detected, 90% to 95% appear once; the ten largest clones hold approximately 17%. Sample: naive CD4+ T cells from blood. The receptors stem from a person between 60 and 69 years old in good health. CDR3s include the opening cysteine and the closing phenylalanine or tryptophan. The D gene is left open where the match is weak. Size values are once, few and many counts, or a class for expanded clones, and some rows have none.

j_gene	v_gene	d_gene	abundance	CDR3aa	CDR3nt
TRBJ2-5	TRBV6-5	.	.	CASSYSRSLGETQYF	TGTGCCAGCAGTTACTCGAGGAGCCTCGGGGAGACCCAGTACTTC
TRBJ2-7	TRBV19	.	.	CASSSQGLWEEQYF	TGTGCCAGTAGTAGTCAGGGTTTATGGGAAGAGCAGTACTTC
TRBJ2-7	TRBV6-6	.	.	CASSYSRRDHEQYF	TGTGCCAGCAGTTACTCTCGGAGAGACCACGAGCAGTACTTC
TRBJ2-5	TRBV27	TRBD1	.	CASSFQGQGETQYF	TGTGCCAGCAGCTTCCAGGGACAGGGAGAGACCCAGTACTTC
TRBJ2-5	TRBV7-2	TRBD2	.	CASSLATSGRWETQYF	TGTGCCAGCAGCTTAGCGACTAGCGGGCGATGGGAGACCCAGTACTTC
TRBJ2-7	TRBV18	TRBD2	.	CASSPETSGRAGYEQYF	TGTGCCAGCTCACCGGAGACTAGCGGGAGGGCCGGTTACGAGCAGTACTTC
TRBJ1-2	TRBV5-1	.	.	CASSLGVSDNRPYGYTF	TGCGCCAGCAGCTTGGGGGTGTCGGATAACAGACCTTATGGCTACACCTTC
TRBJ1-1	TRBV10-1	.	.	CASSGTDLGRTEAFF	TGCGCCAGCAGTGGGACGGACCTGGGGAGGACTGAAGCTTTCTTT
TRBJ2-1	TRBV7-3	.	.	CASSFHGGEDNEQFF	TGTGCCAGCAGCTTCCACGGGGGAGAGGACAATGAGCAGTTCTTC
TRBJ2-3	TRBV9	TRBD2	.	CASSSRGLAGFTDTQYF	TGTGCCAGCAGCTCACGAGGACTAGCGGGGTTCACAGATACGCAGTATTTT
TRBJ1-4	TRBV19	TRBD1	.	CASSIPLGGTGREMREKLFF	TGTGCCAGTAGTATCCCACTAGGTGGGACAGGGAGGGAGATGAGAGAAAAACTGTTTTTT
TRBJ2-2	TRBV10-1	TRBD1	.	CASSASGGPGELFF	TGCGCCAGCAGTGCGTCAGGGGGACCCGGGGAGCTGTTTTTT
TRBJ2-7	TRBV5-5	.	.	CASSLGGGPYEQYF	TGTGCCAGCAGCCTAGGGGGGGGGCCCTACGAGCAGTACTTC
TRBJ2-6	TRBV7-3	.	once	CASSLGPSSGANVLTF	TGTGCCAGCAGCTTAGGTCCCAGCTCTGGGGCCAACGTCCTGACTTTC
TRBJ2-4	TRBV5-5	.	.	CASTLSLAKNIQYF	TGTGCCAGCACCCTGAGCCTAGCCAAAAACATTCAGTACTTC
TRBJ2-2	TRBV9	.	once	CASSGDSQGYTGELFF	TGTGCCAGCAGCGGGGACTCACAAGGATACACCGGGGAGCTGTTTTTT
TRBJ1-1	TRBV7-9	.	.	CASREGEGYTEAFF	TGTGCCAGCAGGGAGGGAGAGGGTTACACTGAAGCTTTCTTT
TRBJ2-3	TRBV5-6	TRBD2	once	CASSLGAGRAQDTQYF	TGTGCCAGCAGCTTGGGTGCCGGGAGGGCCCAAGATACGCAGTATTTT
TRBJ2-1	TRBV29-1	TRBD2	.	CSVDPSGRGYNEQFF	TGCAGCGTTGACCCTAGCGGGAGGGGCTACAATGAGCAGTTCTTC
TRBJ2-5	TRBV5-1	TRBD2	.	CASSWGLAEATQYF	TGCGCCAGCAGCTGGGGACTAGCGGAGGCGACCCAGTACTTC
TRBJ2-3	TRBV5-4	TRBD2	once	CASSRTSGSTDTQYF	TGTGCCAGCAGCCGGACTAGCGGGAGCACAGATACGCAGTATTTT
TRBJ2-7	TRBV6-5	.	.	CASSYSSRLGTYEQYF	TGTGCCAGCAGTTACTCCTCCCGACTAGGTACCTACGAGCAGTACTTC
TRBJ2-7	TRBV7-2	TRBD1	once	CASSLGTGNIYEQYF	TGTGCCAGCAGCTTAGGGACAGGGAATATCTACGAGCAGTACTTC
TRBJ2-1	TRBV2	TRBD2	.	CASSDLLAGYNEQFF	TGTGCCAGCAGTGATCTACTAGCGGGGTACAATGAGCAGTTCTTC
TRBJ2-7	TRBV5-6	TRBD2	.	CASSLYGFTSGFAYEQYF	TGTGCCAGCAGCTTGTATGGGTTCACTAGCGGATTCGCCTACGAGCAGTACTTC
TRBJ1-1	TRBV5-1	.	.	CASSSEGWDGNTEAFF	TGCGCCAGCAGCTCGGAGGGGTGGGACGGGAACACTGAAGCTTTCTTT
TRBJ2-7	TRBV5-1	.	.	CASSFAGSYEQYF	TGCGCCAGCAGCTTTGCAGGCTCCTACGAGCAGTACTTC
TRBJ1-5	TRBV19	.	.	CASSLAGNSNQPQHF	TGTGCCAGTAGTTTAGCCGGTAATAGCAATCAGCCCCAGCATTTT
TRBJ1-4	TRBV27	TRBD1	.	CASSPRQGRNEKLFF	TGTGCCAGCAGTCCACGACAGGGGAGGAATGAAAAACTGTTTTTT
TRBJ2-6	TRBV5-6	TRBD1	.	CASSLTGAGANVLTF	TGTGCCAGCAGCTTGACAGGGGCTGGGGCCAACGTCCTGACTTTC
TRBJ1-2	TRBV5-4	TRBD1	.	CASSLTGTGDRNTF	TGTGCCAGCAGCTTGACGGGGACAGGGGATAGGAACACCTTC
TRBJ2-7	TRBV5-1	.	.	CASSDTLEQYF	TGCGCCAGCAGCGACACCCTCGAGCAGTACTTC
TRBJ1-3	TRBV6-5	.	.	CASSFLGGVNTIYF	TGTGCCAGCAGTTTCCTCGGGGGGGTAAACACCATATATTTT
TRBJ1-3	TRBV30	.	.	CAWGPVNTIYF	TGTGCCTGGGGCCCCGTAAACACCATATATTTT
TRBJ2-1	TRBV6-1	TRBD2	once	CASSVSSGEWGEQFF	TGTGCCAGCAGTGTCTCTAGCGGGGAGTGGGGTGAGCAGTTCTTC
TRBJ2-1	TRBV4-2	.	.	CASSQVESGSSSYNEQFF	TGTGCCAGCAGCCAAGTTGAAAGCGGATCAAGCTCCTACAATGAGCAGTTCTTC
TRBJ2-1	TRBV10-1	TRBD2	.	CASSDGGGSNNEQFF	TGCGCCAGCAGCGATGGGGGAGGGTCCAACAATGAGCAGTTCTTC
TRBJ2-1	TRBV30	.	.	CAWSREDRQFF	TGTGCCTGGAGTAGGGAAGACAGGCAGTTCTTC
TRBJ2-3	TRBV5-1	TRBD2	.	CASSPTAGGDTQYF	TGCGCCAGCAGCCCAACGGCGGGGGGAGATACGCAGTATTTT
TRBJ1-5	TRBV6-5	.	.	CASSRLTGYNQPQHF	TGTGCCAGCAGTAGACTGACAGGCTACAATCAGCCCCAGCATTTT
TRBJ2-3	TRBV10-3	.	.	CAISESRGAYTQYF	TGTGCCATCAGTGAGTCGAGAGGCGCCTATACGCAGTATTTT
TRBJ2-3	TRBV9	.	.	CASSVEVGGDTQYF	TGTGCCAGCAGCGTAGAAGTAGGAGGGGATACGCAGTATTTT
TRBJ1-1	TRBV19	TRBD1	.	CASSISGTGSMNTEAFF	TGTGCCAGTAGTATTTCAGGGACAGGGTCCATGAACACTGAAGCTTTCTTT
TRBJ1-4	TRBV4-1	.	.	CASSLAGNEKLFF	TGCGCCAGCAGCCTTGCAGGGAATGAAAAACTGTTTTTT
TRBJ2-1	TRBV5-1	.	.	CASSYRRDRGSAGGYEQFF	TGCGCCAGCAGCTACCGGCGGGACAGGGGATCGGCGGGAGGGTATGAGCAGTTCTTC
TRBJ1-1	TRBV18	.	.	CASSSLPGVSEAFF	TGTGCCAGCTCATCACTCCCCGGGGTTTCTGAAGCTTTCTTT
TRBJ2-7	TRBV6-5	.	.	CASSYSKGRNEQYF	TGTGCCAGCAGTTACTCGAAGGGGCGGAACGAGCAGTACTTC
TRBJ2-7	TRBV29-1	.	.	CSVALDGKTYEQYF	TGCAGCGTAGCTCTGGACGGGAAGACCTACGAGCAGTACTTC
TRBJ2-7	TRBV13	.	.	CASSLAPIPTKYF	TGTGCCAGCAGCTTGGCCCCCATCCCCACTAAGTACTTC
TRBJ2-1	TRBV5-1	TRBD2	.	CASSLDPSGGGDEQFF	TGCGCCAGCAGCTTGGATCCTAGCGGGGGAGGGGATGAGCAGTTCTTC
TRBJ2-3	TRBV4-1	TRBD2	.	CASRQLLAGGTSTDTQYF	TGCGCCAGCAGGCAGTTGCTAGCGGGAGGGACTAGCACAGATACGCAGTATTTT
TRBJ1-4	TRBV7-3	.	.	CASSPSATNEKLFF	TGTGCCAGCAGCCCTTCTGCAACTAATGAAAAACTGTTTTTT
TRBJ2-1	TRBV6-5	TRBD2	.	CASSAGTSRHNEQFF	TGTGCCAGCAGTGCCGGGACTAGCCGACACAATGAGCAGTTCTTC
TRBJ2-2	TRBV5-1	TRBD2	.	CASSFYLAGGTGELFF	TGCGCCAGCAGCTTCTACCTTGCGGGAGGCACCGGGGAGCTGTTTTTT
TRBJ2-5	TRBV21-1	.	few	CASIRCGETQYF	TGTGCCAGCATACGGTGCGGAGAGACCCAGTACTTC
TRBJ1-2	TRBV2	TRBD1	.	CASSFGTDNYGYTF	TGTGCCAGCAGCTTCGGGACAGACAATTATGGCTACACCTTC
TRBJ1-5	TRBV6-6	.	.	CASIWGQGSNQPQHF	TGTGCCAGCATATGGGGCCAGGGCAGCAATCAGCCCCAGCATTTT
TRBJ2-1	TRBV6-1	TRBD2	.	CASSELPGLAGNNEQFF	TGTGCCAGCAGTGAACTCCCCGGGCTAGCGGGTAACAATGAGCAGTTCTTC
TRBJ1-1	TRBV27	TRBD1	.	CASTPGGTGDTEAFF	TGTGCCAGCACCCCCGGGGGGACAGGGGACACTGAAGCTTTCTTT